These 23 T cell receptor beta chains were sequenced from one sample in a study of T-cell reconstitution after alpha-beta-depleted transplantation in children. Preparation of the TCRbeta library was carried out with unique molecular identifiers. Each CDR3 protein is one row after TCRdb ran MiXCR on the PCR reads. The table records some 600,000 distinct CDR3 sequences, roughly 17% of them present only once. The input for sequencing was PBMCs from the stem cell graft donor, taken from the stem cell graft. These receptors were collected from a human donor who donated a stem cell graft to a child with acute myeloid leukemia.

The V call is TRBV7-2, the J call TRBJ2-5; 8 bases match TRBD2. Germline loops: CDR1 SGHTA, CDR2 FQGNSA. Trimming removed 5 bases from V and 7 bases from J; junction bases left unmatched: 15. CDR3 length equals 16 residues. CDR3 in DNA: TGTGCCAGCAGCACCACTAGCGGACTATTTCCGGGGACCCAGTACTTC. Its protein product is CASSTTSGLFPGTQYF.

The chain recombines TRBV12-3 or TRBV12-4 with TRBJ2-7, with a tentative D call TRBD1 (6 bases). The CDR3 covers 14 residues. Trimming left V 5 bases short and J 3 bases short, with 14 bases between. The CDR3 sequence: CASSDSGTSYEQYV. The CDR3 nucleotides read TGTGCCAGCAGTGACTCCGGGACAAGCTACGAGCAGTACGTC.

Comment on this clonotype: A much larger clone sits a single nucleotide away, making a read error possible. The J gene is TRBJ1-5, the V gene TRBV5-6; tentatively, D is TRBD1 (6 bases). The CDR3 contains 15 residues. V lost 1 base and J 1 base, leaving 9 bases between the germline ends. In germline, CDR1 is SGHDT, CDR2 YYEEEE. The CDR3 spells CASSLTGMSNQPQHF. Here the CDR3 DNA reads TGTGCCAGCAGCTTGACAGGGATGAGCAATCAGCCCCAGCATTTT.

At least ten counts were recorded for this clonotype. The genes are TRBV10-3 and TRBJ2-7, with 10 bases matching TRBD2. CDR3 length equals 13 residues. V lost 11 bases, J lost 7 bases, and 11 bases stayed unmatched. Germline CDR1 ENHRY, CDR2 SYGVKD. The CDR3 nucleotides are TGTGCCTTGTCTAGCGGGGGATTGGGGGAGCAGTACTTC. This codes for CALSSGGLGEQYF.

CDR3 sequence: CASSKVADSAYNEQFF. For the CDR3, the DNA is TGTGCCAGCAGCAAAGTTGCGGACAGCGCCTACAATGAGCAGTTCTTC. The chain couples TRBV21-1 to TRBJ2-1. TRBV21-1 is annotated as a pseudogene. This CDR3 region has 16 residues.

This chain connects TRBV5-1 to TRBJ2-4; a possible D gene is TRBD2 (5 bases). Trimming removed 4 bases from V and 3 bases from J, with 11 bases in between. This CDR3 has 14 residues. The germline gives CDR1 SGHRS, CDR2 YFSETQ. This chain's CDR3 is CASSQEADKNIQYF. CDR3 DNA: TGCGCCAGCAGCCAGGAGGCAGACAAAAACATTCAGTACTTC.

The J gene is TRBJ2-2, the V gene TRBV7-7; TRBD1 matches at 8 bases. CDR3 length: 16 residues. CDR1 SSHAT and CDR2 FNYEAQ come from the germline V gene (reference sequence). V gave up 3 bases and J gave up 2 bases; unmatched junction bases: 5. CDR3: CASSFPRGRNTGELFF. DNA of the CDR3: TGTGCCAGCAGCTTCCCCAGGGGGCGAAACACCGGGGAGCTGTTTTTT. Combining the CDR3 with reference TRBV7-7 and TRBJ2-2 gives the whole variable domain GAGVSQSPRYKVTKRGQDVTLRCDPISSHATLYWYQQALGQGPEFLTYFNYEAQPDKSGLPSDRFSAERPEGSISTLTIQRTEQRDSAMYRCASSFPRGRNTGELFFGEGSRLTVL.

The chain uses TRBV9 and TRBJ1-1, with D tentatively TRBD1 (5 bases). Germline assignment: CDR1 SGDLS and CDR2 YYNGEE. Trimming took off 3 bases at V and 3 bases at J, with 6 bases between the two ends. The CDR3 loop spans 12 amino acids. CDR3 nucleotide sequence: TGTGCCAGCAGCGCCAGGGACACTGAAGCTTTCTTT. Its translation: CASSARDTEAFF.

The chain joins TRBV7-9 to TRBJ2-1, with D possibly matching TRBD1 (6 bases). The germline V gene encodes CDR1 SEHNR and CDR2 FQNEAQ (reference sequence). This CDR3 has 15 amino acids. Trimming took off 0 bases at V and 2 bases at J, with 8 bases between the two ends. DNA of the CDR3: TGTGCCAGCAGCTTAGCGGGGGACACCTACAATGAGCAGTTCTTC. Translating gives CASSLAGDTYNEQFF.

This clonotype was observed at least ten times. The chain carries TRBV13 and TRBJ2-1; D not resolved. This CDR3 is built from 13 residues. Trimming removed 7 bases from V and 2 bases from J, with 9 bases in between. Germline CDR1 is PRHDT and CDR2 is FYEKMQ (reference sequence). The CDR3 spells CASKDFAYNEQFF. In DNA form, the CDR3 reads TGTGCCAGCAAGGATTTCGCCTACAATGAGCAGTTCTTC.

This clonotype was recorded many times. The V and J genes are TRBV20-1 and TRBJ2-1; 8 nucleotides match TRBD2. The CDR3 spans 13 residues. The V gene end was trimmed by 6 bases and the J gene end by 9 bases; junction bases not matched to a gene: 10. The V gene's germline CDR1 is DFQATT and CDR2 SNEGSKA (reference sequence). In DNA, the CDR3 is TGCAGTGCCCTGGGACTAGAGCTGAGTGAGCAGTTCTTC. Protein product: CSALGLELSEQFF.

This clonotype was seen a handful of times. V usage is TRBV12-3 or TRBV12-4 and J usage is TRBJ1-1, with D unresolved. This CDR3 comprises 14 residues. The ends were cut back, 5 bases at V and 0 bases at J, with 10 bases in the middle. CDR3 sequence reads: CASSMGRLNTEAFF. CDR3 DNA: TGTGCCAGCAGTATGGGGAGATTGAACACTGAAGCTTTCTTT.

This clonotype occurred a few times. V and J are TRBV6-1 and TRBJ1-3; 7 positions match TRBD1. The CDR3 consists of 20 residues. The V gene's germline CDR1 is MNHNS and CDR2 SASEGT. After removal of 0 bases from V and 0 bases from J, the junction contained 14 bases not matched to a gene. CDR3 coding DNA: TGTGCCAGCAGTGAAGCGCTCTGGACAGGTGTCACCCGCTCTGGAAACACCATATATTTT. Its translation: CASSEALWTGVTRSGNTIYF.

The chain combines TRBV12-3 or TRBV12-4 with TRBJ2-7, with a weak D call TRBD1 (6 bases). The CDR3 extends over 15 amino acids. Trimming took 6 bases from V and 3 from J, leaving 18 bases between them. The CDR3 region is CASSPTGSSYYEQYF. In nucleotides, the CDR3 is TGTGCCAGCAGCCCGACAGGATCTAGTTACTACGAGCAGTACTTC.

This clonotype has ten or more counts. The J gene is TRBJ1-1, the V gene TRBV7-9; D not certain. The ends were cut back, 5 bases at V and 8 bases at J, with 12 bases in the middle. Germline V gene lookup returns CDR1 SEHNR and CDR2 FQNEAQ (reference sequence). The CDR3 sequence is 12 residues long. CDR3 region: CASSGREREAFF. CDR3 nucleotides: TGTGCCAGCAGCGGTAGGGAAAGGGAAGCTTTCTTT.

This clonotype showed up many times. The V and J genes are TRBV10-3 and TRBJ2-7; maybe TRBD1 (6 bases). The CDR3 is made up of 12 amino acids. Germline values: CDR1 ENHRY, CDR2 SYGVKD. Trimming took 1 base from V and 6 from J, leaving 7 bases between them. CDR3 region: CAISEWTVEQYF. CDR3 nucleotides: TGTGCCATCAGTGAGTGGACAGTCGAGCAGTACTTC.

This clonotype has a count of ten or more. The rearrangement uses TRBV20-1 and TRBJ1-3; TRBD1 might be the D (5 bases). The CDR3 consists of 18 residues. Between the trimmed V and J ends, which lost 0 bases and 0 bases, there was a span of 18 bases. Germline loops: CDR1 DFQATT, CDR2 SNEGSKA (reference sequence). The CDR3 spells CSARDVTYGADSGNTIYF. The CDR3 DNA sequence: TGCAGTGCTAGAGATGTGACATATGGGGCTGACTCTGGAAACACCATATATTTT.

The genes are TRBV20-1 and TRBJ2-3, with 8 positions matching TRBD2. The CDR3 runs 15 residues. J was trimmed by 0 bases and V by 5 bases; bases with no gene match: 7. The germline V gene encodes CDR1 DFQATT and CDR2 SNEGSKA (reference sequence). The CDR3 loop is CSALWRGASTDTQYF. CDR3 sequence (DNA): TGCAGTGCTCTGTGGCGGGGGGCTAGCACAGATACGCAGTATTTT.

The V gene is TRBV15, the J gene TRBJ1-1; D possibly corresponds to TRBD1 (6 bases). Trimming took 3 bases from V and 8 from J, leaving 16 bases between them. The CDR3 runs 14 residues. Germline CDR1 LNHNV, CDR2 YYDKDF (reference sequence). For the CDR3, the DNA is TGTGCCACCAGCAGTTTCGGGGGGCCACGAGAAGCTTTCTTT. It translates to CATSSFGGPREAFF.

This clonotype was observed at least ten times. The chain recombines TRBV15 with TRBJ2-5; D not resolved. The CDR3 consists of 15 residues. The germline gives CDR1 LNHNV, CDR2 YYDKDF (reference sequence). V was clipped by 3 bases and J by 3 bases, with 14 bases between them. CDR3 amino acids: CATSSSRWTEETQYF. Here the CDR3 DNA reads TGTGCCACCAGCAGCTCGAGGTGGACGGAAGAGACCCAGTACTTC. Looking up the rest from reference TRBV15 and TRBJ2-5 gives the full variable domain: DAMVIQNPRYQVTQFGKPVTLSCSQTLNHNVMYWYQQKSSQAPKLLFHYYDKDFNNEADTPDNFQSRRPNTSFCFLDIRSPGLGDTAMYLCATSSSRWTEETQYFGPGTRLLVL.

This clonotype was counted between two and nine times. V is TRBV20-1 and J is TRBJ1-1; maybe TRBD1 (5 bases). The V and J ends lost 1 base and 2 bases respectively, with 17 bases between them. The CDR3 is 16 amino acids. Germline V gene sequence: CDR1 DFQATT, CDR2 SNEGSKA (reference sequence). CDR3 bases: TGCAGTGCTAGAGTCCCGGTGGGGGGGGGAAACACTGAAGCTTTCTTT. Its translation is CSARVPVGGGNTEAFF.

The gene calls are TRBV11-2 and TRBJ2-2; 9 bases are a match to TRBD1. Germline loops: CDR1 SGHAT, CDR2 FQNNGV. Trimming cost V 5 bases and J 0 bases; bases outside gene matches: 10. This CDR3 region has 18 residues. The CDR3 DNA sequence: TGTGCCAGCAGCCGTCGCGGGACAGGGAGCTCGAACACCGGGGAGCTGTTTTTT. This codes for CASSRRGTGSSNTGELFF.

This clonotype occurred many times. The V gene is TRBV10-3, the J gene TRBJ2-3, with no clear D. V lost 3 bases to trimming and J lost 6 bases, with 4 bases between them. CDR1 is ENHRY and CDR2 is SYGVKD in the germline V gene. This CDR3 is 11 amino acids long. As DNA, the CDR3 is TGTGCCATCAGTGAATTGGATACGCAGTATTTT. It specifies CAISELDTQYF.